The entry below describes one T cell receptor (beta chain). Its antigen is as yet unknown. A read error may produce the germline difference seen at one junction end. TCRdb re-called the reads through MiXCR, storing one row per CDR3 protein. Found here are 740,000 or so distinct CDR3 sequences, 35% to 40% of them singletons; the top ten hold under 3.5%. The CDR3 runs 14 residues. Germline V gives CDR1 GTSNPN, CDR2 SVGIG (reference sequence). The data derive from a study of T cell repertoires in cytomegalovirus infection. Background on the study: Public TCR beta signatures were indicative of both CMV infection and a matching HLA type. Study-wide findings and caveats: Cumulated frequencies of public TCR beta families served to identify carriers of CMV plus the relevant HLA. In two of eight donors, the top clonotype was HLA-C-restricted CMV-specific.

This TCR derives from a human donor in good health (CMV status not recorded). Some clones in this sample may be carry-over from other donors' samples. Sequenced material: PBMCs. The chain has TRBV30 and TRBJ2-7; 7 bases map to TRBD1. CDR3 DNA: TGTGCCGGGAGATCTGGGACAGAATCCTACGAGCAGTACTTC. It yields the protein CAGRSGTESYEQYF.